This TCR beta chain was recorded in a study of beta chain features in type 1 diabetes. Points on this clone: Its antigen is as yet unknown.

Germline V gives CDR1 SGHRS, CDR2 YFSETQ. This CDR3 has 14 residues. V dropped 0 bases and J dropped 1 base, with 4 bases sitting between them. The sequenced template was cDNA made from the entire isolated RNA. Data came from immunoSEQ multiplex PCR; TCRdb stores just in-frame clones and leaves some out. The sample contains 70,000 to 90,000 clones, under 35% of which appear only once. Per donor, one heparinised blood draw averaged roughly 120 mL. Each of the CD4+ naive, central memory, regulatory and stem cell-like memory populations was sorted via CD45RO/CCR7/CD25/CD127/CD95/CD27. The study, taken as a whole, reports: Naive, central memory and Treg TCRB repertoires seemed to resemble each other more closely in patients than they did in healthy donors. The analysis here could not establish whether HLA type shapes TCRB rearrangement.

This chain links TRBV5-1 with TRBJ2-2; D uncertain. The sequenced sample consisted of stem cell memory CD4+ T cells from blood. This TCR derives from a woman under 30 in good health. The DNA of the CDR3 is TGCGCCAGCAGCTTGGTCCTGAACACCGGGGAGCTGTTTTTT. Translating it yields CASSLVLNTGELFF.